These 19 T cell receptor beta chains were all obtained from the same sample, sequenced in a study of identical twins (dated by TCRdb to 2016 to 2017). Libraries were constructed by 5' RACE. Sequencing instrument: Illumina HiSeq 2000. TCRdb reworked the public reads: Q25 trimming with fastp, MiXCR clone assembly, productive beta chains retained. Each entry merges the rows of one CDR3 protein and shows their most common DNA and genes. The sample table holds 570,000 or so distinct CDR3 sequences, of which approximately 9.6% were seen once. The biggest ten clones account for approximately 3% of the sample. These data were likewise used in another study, on yellow fever vaccine responses in identical twins.

Sequenced sample: PBMCs. The receptor set was obtained from a young woman in good health.

The J gene is TRBJ1-5, the V gene TRBV5-1; unclear D gene. The CDR3 runs to 14 residues. CDR1 and CDR2 (germline): SGHRS, YFSETQ. V was trimmed by 2 bases and J by 4 bases, leaving 10 bases between them. CDR3 nucleotide sequence: TGCGCCAGCAGCTTCGACCCTACTAATCAGCCCCAGCATTTT. It translates to CASSFDPTNQPQHF.

Comments on this clonotype: The junction departs from germline at one end; a sequencing error may be responsible. The DNA of the CDR3 is TGTGCTAGCAGCTTAGCGACCGGGGCGGGCCCCTCCAATGAGCAGTTCTTC. Translated: CASSLATGAGPSNEQFF. The chain combines TRBV7-7 with TRBJ2-1; D is perhaps TRBD1 or TRBD2 (5 bases each). This CDR3 region has 17 residues. Per the germline V gene, CDR1 is SSHAT and CDR2 is FNYEAQ (reference sequence).

The V gene is TRBV3-1, the J gene TRBJ2-2; 12 positions match TRBD2. CDR3 length: 16 residues. The germline V gene encodes CDR1 LGHDT and CDR2 YNNKEL (reference sequence). J lost 4 bases, V lost 1 base, and 1 base had no gene match. The CDR3 nucleotides read TGTGCCAGCAGCCAAGGACTAGCGGGAGTCACCGGGGAGCTGTTTTTT. This gives the protein CASSQGLAGVTGELFF.

This clonotype came up many times. The chain has TRBV12-3 or TRBV12-4 and TRBJ2-1; 9 nucleotides agree with TRBD2. V shed 2 bases and J 6 bases; nucleotides not matched to a gene: 2. The length of the CDR3 is 14 residues. The CDR3 DNA sequence: TGTGCCAGCAGTTTATGGCGGGGGGGCAATGAGCAGTTCTTC. Its translation is CASSLWRGGNEQFF.

The V call is TRBV7-2, the J call TRBJ2-1; D is ambiguous. Germline assignment: CDR1 SGHTA and CDR2 FQGNSA. This CDR3 region has 13 residues. Trimming cost V 4 bases and J 9 bases, with 13 bases left between them. CDR3 in DNA: TGTGCCAGCAGCTCCAGACCGGTCTTTGAGCAGTTCTTC. This codes for CASSSRPVFEQFF.

This chain joins TRBV2 and TRBJ2-3; possibly TRBD1 or TRBD2 for D (5 bases each). Between the trimmed V and J ends, which lost 6 bases and 6 bases, there was a span of 10 bases. Germline V gives CDR1 SNHLY, CDR2 FYNNEI. This CDR3 is built from 12 residues. CDR3 region: CASRGDGDTQYF. CDR3 sequence (DNA): TGTGCCAGCAGGGGGGATGGGGATACGCAGTATTTT.

The chain has TRBV7-2 and TRBJ1-4, with TRBD1 matching 8 bases. The CDR3 is 13 amino acids. Germline V CDR1 and CDR2: SGHTA, FQGNSA. V shed 3 bases, J shed 11 bases, and the junction held 5 bases outside the gene matches. DNA of the CDR3: TGTGCCAGCAGCTTGGACAGGGTCCCGAAACTGTTTTTT. The encoded protein is CASSLDRVPKLFF.

The chain couples TRBV2 to TRBJ2-3, with no clear D. CDR1 and CDR2 from the germline V gene are SNHLY and FYNNEI. CDR3 length: 15 residues. V lost 7 bases to trimming and J lost 0 bases, with 14 bases between them. CDR3 sequence reads: CASTVELGSTDTQYF. CDR3 DNA: TGTGCCAGCACGGTGGAGCTAGGGAGCACAGATACGCAGTATTTT.

The chain employs TRBV29-1 and TRBJ2-3; 7 nucleotides match TRBD1. The germline CDR1 and CDR2 sequences are SQVTM and ANQGSEA. CDR3 length: 16 amino acids. With 0 bases clipped from V and 3 bases from J, the junction kept 9 bases outside the gene matches. This CDR3 is CSVEDRETGSTDTQYF. As DNA, the CDR3 is TGCAGCGTTGAAGATCGCGAGACAGGGTCTACAGATACGCAGTATTTT.

This sequence joins TRBV11-2 and TRBJ2-3; D unclear. The CDR3 length is 12 residues. V was shortened by 6 bases and J by 6 bases, with 10 bases between the two germline ends. Looked up from germline, CDR1 is SGHAT and CDR2 is FQNNGV. The CDR3 nucleotides are TGTGCCAGCAGTATCGAGAGGGATACGCAGTATTTT. Protein product: CASSIERDTQYF.

This clonotype has a handful of counts. The chain employs TRBV28 and TRBJ2-1, with 9 bases fitting TRBD1. This CDR3 is built from 16 residues. Germline loops: CDR1 MDHEN, CDR2 SYDVKM. The junction had 10 bases not matched to a gene; V was cut back by 8 bases and J by 2 bases. The CDR3 bases are TGTGCCAGCGCAAACCCGGGACAGGGAGCCTACAATGAGCAGTTCTTC. Translation gives CASANPGQGAYNEQFF.

The genes are TRBV5-1 and TRBJ2-2; D is uncertain. The CDR3 runs to 14 residues. Deletions cut 3 bases from V and 0 bases from J, with 6 bases between. Germline CDR1 is SGHRS and CDR2 is YFSETQ. The DNA of the CDR3 is TGCGCCAGCAGCTGGATCCCGAACACCGGGGAGCTGTTTTTT. Protein: CASSWIPNTGELFF.

This clonotype was counted only a few times. The chain employs TRBV7-2 and TRBJ2-7; 8 positions match TRBD2. Germline CDR1 SGHTA, CDR2 FQGNSA. There are 15 residues in the CDR3. Germline trimming cut 5 bases from V and 4 bases from J; bases unmatched to any gene: 10. CDR3 sequence (DNA): TGTGCCAGCAGCCGACCGGGACTAGGTTTTTACGAGCAGTACTTC. This translates into CASSRPGLGFYEQYF.

At least ten counts were recorded for this clonotype. The chain has TRBV12-3 or TRBV12-4 and TRBJ1-1; no clear D gene. V was cut by 7 bases and J by 0 bases, with 3 bases left in between. The CDR3 totals 11 residues. For the CDR3, the DNA is TGTGCCAGCATTTTGAACACTGAAGCTTTCTTT. Protein product: CASILNTEAFF.

The V gene is TRBV29-1, the J gene TRBJ2-5, with D tentatively TRBD1 or TRBD2 (7 bases each). The CDR3 totals 13 residues. The germline V and J ends were trimmed by 4 bases and 5 bases, with 14 bases remaining between them. Germline CDR1 and CDR2: SQVTM and ANQGSEA. The CDR3 coding sequence is TGCAGCGTTGCAGGGGGGGTAGGGGAGACCCAGTACTTC. This codes for CSVAGGVGETQYF.

The J gene is TRBJ2-1, the V gene TRBV11-3; 12 nucleotides match TRBD1. The CDR3 length is 17 residues. Trimming removed 1 base from V and 10 bases from J; junction bases left unmatched: 11. Germline V gives CDR1 SGHNT, CDR2 YENEEA. The CDR3 is CASSLVHGTGGRKEQFF. CDR3 bases: TGTGCCAGCAGCTTAGTCCACGGGACAGGGGGCAGAAAGGAGCAGTTCTTC.

This clonotype was detected ten times or more. V gene TRBV7-9 combines with J gene TRBJ2-7; D not certain. Germline CDR1 is SEHNR and CDR2 is FQNEAQ (reference sequence). Deletions cut 5 bases from V and 0 bases from J, with 8 bases between. The CDR3 extends over 13 amino acids. Here the CDR3 DNA reads TGTGCCAGCAGCCCCGACAACTCCTACGAGCAGTACTTC. It yields the protein CASSPDNSYEQYF.

The sample holds a few counts of this clonotype. The rearrangement links TRBV12-3 or TRBV12-4 to TRBJ2-2; TRBD1 matches 7 bases. The CDR3 totals 14 residues. J was trimmed by 4 bases and V by 5 bases; bases with no gene match: 4. As DNA, the CDR3 is TGTGCCAGCAGTGAACACAGGGGCACCGGGGAGCTGTTTTTT. Translation gives CASSEHRGTGELFF.

The chain employs TRBV7-8 and TRBJ2-1; D is ambiguous. Deletions cut 0 bases from V and 8 bases from J, with 11 bases between. The germline V gene encodes CDR1 SGHVS and CDR2 FQNEAQ. The length of the CDR3 is 14 residues. CDR3 protein: CASSLAQKLDEQFF. CDR3 bases: TGTGCCAGCAGCTTAGCGCAAAAACTGGATGAGCAGTTCTTC.